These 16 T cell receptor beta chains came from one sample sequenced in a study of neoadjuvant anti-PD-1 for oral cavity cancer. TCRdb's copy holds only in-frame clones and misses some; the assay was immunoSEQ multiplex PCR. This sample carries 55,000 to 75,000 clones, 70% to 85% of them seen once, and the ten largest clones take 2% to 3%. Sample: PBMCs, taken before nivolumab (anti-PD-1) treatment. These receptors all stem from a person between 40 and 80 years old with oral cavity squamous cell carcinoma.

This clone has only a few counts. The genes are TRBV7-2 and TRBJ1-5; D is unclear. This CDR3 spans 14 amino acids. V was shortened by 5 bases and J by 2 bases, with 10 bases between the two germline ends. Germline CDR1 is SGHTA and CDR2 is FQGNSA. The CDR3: CASSPGGGNQPQHF. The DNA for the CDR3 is TGTGCCAGCAGCCCGGGAGGCGGCAATCAGCCCCAGCATTTT.

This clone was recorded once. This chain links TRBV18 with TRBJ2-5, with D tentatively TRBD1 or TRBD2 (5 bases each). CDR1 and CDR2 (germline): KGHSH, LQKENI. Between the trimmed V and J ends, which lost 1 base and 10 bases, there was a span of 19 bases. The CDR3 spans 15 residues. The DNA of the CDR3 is TGTGCCAGCTCACCACAGGCAGGGACGCGTAGGGACCAGTACTTC. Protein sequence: CASSPQAGTRRDQYF.

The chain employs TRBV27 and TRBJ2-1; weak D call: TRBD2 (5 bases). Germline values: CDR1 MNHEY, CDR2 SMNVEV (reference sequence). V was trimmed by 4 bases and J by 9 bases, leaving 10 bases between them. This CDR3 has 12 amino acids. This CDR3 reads CASSYRTGEQFF. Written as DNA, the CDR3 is TGTGCCAGCAGTTACCGGACTGGTGAGCAGTTCTTC.

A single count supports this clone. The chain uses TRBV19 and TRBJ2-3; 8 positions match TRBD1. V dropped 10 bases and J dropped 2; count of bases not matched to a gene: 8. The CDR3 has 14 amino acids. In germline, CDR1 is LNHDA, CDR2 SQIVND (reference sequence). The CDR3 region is CATRTGPSTDTQYF. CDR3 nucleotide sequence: TGTGCCACCAGGACAGGGCCCTCCACAGATACGCAGTATTTT.

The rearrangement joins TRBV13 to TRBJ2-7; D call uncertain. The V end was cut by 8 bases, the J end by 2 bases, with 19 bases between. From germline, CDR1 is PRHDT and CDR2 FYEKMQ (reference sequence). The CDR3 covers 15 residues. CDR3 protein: CASSPLGPGAYEQYF. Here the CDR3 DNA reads TGTGCCAGCTCCCCCCTAGGGCCCGGAGCCTACGAGCAGTACTTC.

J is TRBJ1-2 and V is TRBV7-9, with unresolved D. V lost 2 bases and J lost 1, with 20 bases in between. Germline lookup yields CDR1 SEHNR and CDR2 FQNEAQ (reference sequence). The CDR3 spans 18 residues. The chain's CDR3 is CASSLSTPGRYFNYGYTF. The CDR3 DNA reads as TGTGCCAGCAGCTTATCGACTCCAGGACGCTACTTTAACTATGGCTACACCTTC.

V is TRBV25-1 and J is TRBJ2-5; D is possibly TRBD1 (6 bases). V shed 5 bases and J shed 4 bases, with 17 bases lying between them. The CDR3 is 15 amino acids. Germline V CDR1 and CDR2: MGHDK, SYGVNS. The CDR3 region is CASSFRGEGAETQYF. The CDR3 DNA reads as TGTGCCAGCAGTTTCAGGGGCGAGGGTGCAGAGACCCAGTACTTC.

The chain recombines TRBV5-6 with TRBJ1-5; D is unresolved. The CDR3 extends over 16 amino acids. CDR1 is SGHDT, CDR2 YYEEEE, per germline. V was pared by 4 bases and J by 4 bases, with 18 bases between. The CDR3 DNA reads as TGTGCCAGCAGCCGCCGTTTACGGAGTAATAATCAGCCCCAGCATTTT. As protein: CASSRRLRSNNQPQHF. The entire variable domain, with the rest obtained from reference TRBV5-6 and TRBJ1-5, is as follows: DAGVTQSPTHLIKTRGQQVTLRCSPKSGHDTVSWYQQALGQGPQFIFQYYEEEERQRGNFPDRFSGHQFPNYSSELNVNALLLGDSALYLCASSRRLRSNNQPQHFGDGTRLSIL.

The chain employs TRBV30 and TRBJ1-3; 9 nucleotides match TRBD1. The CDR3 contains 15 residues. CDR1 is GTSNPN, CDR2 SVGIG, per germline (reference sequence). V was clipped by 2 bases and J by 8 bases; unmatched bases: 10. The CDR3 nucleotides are TGTGCCTGGAGTATAGGACAGGGGAGTAGGGACACCATATATTTT. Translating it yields CAWSIGQGSRDTIYF.

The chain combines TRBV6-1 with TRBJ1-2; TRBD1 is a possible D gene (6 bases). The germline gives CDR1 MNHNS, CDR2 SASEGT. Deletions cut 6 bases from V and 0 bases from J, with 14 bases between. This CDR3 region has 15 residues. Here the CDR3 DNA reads TGTGCCAGCAGGCGAGAGGACAGCTCTAACTATGGCTACACCTTC. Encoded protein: CASRREDSSNYGYTF.

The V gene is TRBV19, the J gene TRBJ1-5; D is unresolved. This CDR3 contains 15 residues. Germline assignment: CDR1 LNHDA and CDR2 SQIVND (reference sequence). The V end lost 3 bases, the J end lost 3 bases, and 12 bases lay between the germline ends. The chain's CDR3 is CASSMAEGNNQPQHF. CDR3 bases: TGTGCCAGTAGTATGGCCGAGGGTAACAATCAGCCCCAGCATTTT.

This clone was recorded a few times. Written as DNA, the CDR3 is TGCGCCAGCAGTGCGGATGAGAGATCCTACGAGCAGTACTTC. The encoded protein is CASSADERSYEQYF. V gene TRBV10-1 combines with J gene TRBJ2-7, with D hard to call. Trimming shortened V by 4 bases and J by 1 base, and 11 bases separated the two germline ends. The CDR3 loop spans 14 amino acids. Germline V lookup: CDR1 WNHNN, CDR2 SYGVQD (reference sequence).

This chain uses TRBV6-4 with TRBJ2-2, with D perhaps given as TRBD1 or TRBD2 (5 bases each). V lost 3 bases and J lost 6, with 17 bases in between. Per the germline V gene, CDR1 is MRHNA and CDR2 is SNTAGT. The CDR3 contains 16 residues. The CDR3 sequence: CASSDFGGRDAGELFF. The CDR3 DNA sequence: TGTGCCAGCAGTGATTTTGGGGGACGGGACGCCGGGGAGCTGTTTTTT.

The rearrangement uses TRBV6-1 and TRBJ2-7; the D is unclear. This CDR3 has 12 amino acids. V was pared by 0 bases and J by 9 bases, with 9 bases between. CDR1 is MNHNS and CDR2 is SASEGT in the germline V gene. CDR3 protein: CASSEAGWTQYF. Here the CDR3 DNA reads TGTGCCAGCAGTGAAGCAGGATGGACGCAGTACTTC.

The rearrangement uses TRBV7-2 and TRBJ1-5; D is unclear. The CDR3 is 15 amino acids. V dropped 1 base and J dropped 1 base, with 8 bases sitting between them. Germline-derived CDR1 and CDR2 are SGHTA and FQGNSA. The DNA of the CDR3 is TGTGCCAGCAGCTTAGAGGGAGGCAGCAATCAGCCCCAGCATTTT. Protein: CASSLEGGSNQPQHF. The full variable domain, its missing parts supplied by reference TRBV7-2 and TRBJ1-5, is GAGVSQSPSNKVTEKGKDVELRCDPISGHTALYWYRQSLGQGLEFLIYFQGNSAPDKSGLPSDRFSAERTGGSVSTLTIQRTQQEDSAVYLCASSLEGGSNQPQHFGDGTRLSIL.

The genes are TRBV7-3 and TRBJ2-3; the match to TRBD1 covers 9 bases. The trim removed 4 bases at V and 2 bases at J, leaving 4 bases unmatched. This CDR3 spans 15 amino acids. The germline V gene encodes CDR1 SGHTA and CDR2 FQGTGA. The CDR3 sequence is CASSSDRGPTDTQYF. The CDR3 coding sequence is TGTGCCAGCAGCTCGGACAGGGGTCCCACAGATACGCAGTATTTT.